One and the same sample provided the 17 T cell receptor beta chains below, sequenced in a study of blood T cell repertoires in COVID-19. Clones were sequenced by immunoSEQ multiplex PCR, and TCRdb holds only the in-frame ones, with some missing. The data show around 250,000 clones, about 90% seen once. The specimen sequenced was PBMCs or T cells enriched from blood (not recorded which). These receptors originate from a woman aged 25 to 39 with acute COVID-19.

The chain is built from TRBV19 and TRBJ2-1; TRBD2 agrees at 14 bases. The CDR3 has 18 residues. In germline, CDR1 is LNHDA, CDR2 SQIVND (reference sequence). The trim removed 7 bases at V and 3 bases at J, leaving 11 bases unmatched. The CDR3 reads CASTMGTSGSILYNEQFF. CDR3 DNA: TGTGCCAGTACCATGGGGACTAGCGGGAGTATTCTCTACAATGAGCAGTTCTTC.

The chain combines TRBV15 with TRBJ1-4, with TRBD1 matching over 8 bases. V trimming: 0 bases; J trimming: 3 bases; junction bases outside the gene matches: 9. The CDR3 runs to 18 residues. The V gene's germline CDR1 is LNHNV and CDR2 YYDKDF (reference sequence). CDR3 sequence (DNA): TGTGCCACCAGCAGAGATGTGCAGGGGGCTGGATCTAATGAAAAACTGTTTTTT. Translating gives CATSRDVQGAGSNEKLFF.

The J gene is TRBJ2-1, the V gene TRBV29-1, with 10 positions matching TRBD2. J gave up 7 bases and V 2 bases, and 8 bases lay outside the gene matches. Germline V gene sequence: CDR1 SQVTM, CDR2 ANQGSEA. The CDR3 is 15 residues long. CDR3 sequence: CSVEKREGLINEQFF. For the CDR3, the DNA is TGCAGCGTTGAAAAGCGGGAGGGCCTCATTAATGAGCAGTTCTTC.

This chain connects TRBV6-5 to TRBJ1-2; no definite D call. Between the trimmed V and J ends, which lost 4 bases and 5 bases, there was a span of 14 bases. CDR3 length: 14 amino acids. The germline V gene has CDR1 MNHEY and CDR2 SVGAGI. CDR3 DNA sequence: TGTGCCAGCAGTTCCAGTCCAATGGCTTATGGCTACACCTTC. Protein: CASSSSPMAYGYTF.

The chain joins TRBV6-2 or TRBV6-3 to TRBJ2-3; 9 nucleotides align to TRBD2. CDR3 length: 16 amino acids. The germline CDR1 and CDR2 sequences are MNHEY and SVGEGT. V dropped 0 bases and J dropped 3; count of bases not matched to a gene: 4. CDR3 in amino acids: CASSYSLAGATDTQYF. The CDR3 region has the DNA TGTGCCAGCAGTTACTCCTTAGCGGGAGCAACAGATACGCAGTATTTT.

The CDR3 sequence is CASRDRVKDTQYF. For the CDR3, the DNA is TGTGCCAGCCGAGACAGGGTAAAAGATACGCAGTATTTT. The chain links TRBV28 to TRBJ2-3; 7 nucleotides align to TRBD1. V was clipped by 8 bases and J by 5 bases; unmatched bases: 7. The CDR3 length is 13 residues. CDR1 is MDHEN, CDR2 SYDVKM, per germline.

The rearrangement links TRBV4-2 to TRBJ2-7; maybe TRBD2 (6 bases). CDR1 LGHNA and CDR2 YNFKEQ come from the germline V gene. The CDR3 contains 13 residues. V was trimmed by 1 base and J by 6 bases, leaving 10 bases between them. CDR3 sequence: CASSQAPGLEQYF. The CDR3 DNA follows: TGTGCCAGCAGCCAAGCACCGGGACTCGAGCAGTACTTC.

The chain recombines TRBV13 with TRBJ2-1, with 7 bases matching TRBD2. This CDR3 contains 14 residues. V was clipped by 7 bases and J by 6 bases; unmatched bases: 9. Per the germline V gene, CDR1 is PRHDT and CDR2 is FYEKMQ (reference sequence). The CDR3 reads CASTARGEINEQFF. As DNA, the CDR3 is TGTGCCAGCACCGCCCGGGGGGAAATCAATGAGCAGTTCTTC. The entire variable domain, with the rest obtained from reference TRBV13 and TRBJ2-1, is as follows: AAGVIQSPRHLIKEKRETATLKCYPIPRHDTVYWYQQGPGQDPQFLISFYEKMQSDKGSIPDRFSAQQFSDYHSELNMSSLELGDSALYFCASTARGEINEQFFGPGTRLTVL.

This rearrangement joins TRBV4-3 to TRBJ2-6, with 11 bases that match TRBD1. The CDR3 extends over 19 amino acids. CDR1 LGHNA and CDR2 YSLEER come from the germline V gene. The V and J ends lost 4 bases and 0 bases, in that order; junction bases with no gene match: 8. This chain's CDR3 is CASSRSLGQGASGANVLTF. CDR3 DNA sequence: TGCGCCAGCAGCCGAAGTCTAGGACAGGGGGCCTCTGGGGCCAACGTCCTGACTTTC.

This chain uses TRBV6-4 with TRBJ1-2, with 8 bases aligning to TRBD1. The ends lost 0 bases at V and 5 bases at J; junction bases unmatched: 5. The V gene's germline CDR1 is MRHNA and CDR2 SNTAGT. The CDR3 consists of 15 residues. The CDR3: CASSDSRTGSYGYTF. CDR3 sequence (DNA): TGTGCCAGCAGTGACTCTCGGACAGGGTCATATGGCTACACCTTC.

The V gene is TRBV7-9, the J gene TRBJ2-2; 10 bases map to TRBD2. Germline lookup yields CDR1 SEHNR and CDR2 FQNEAQ (reference sequence). With V trimmed by 1 base and J by 5 bases, 4 bases remained unmatched. The CDR3 covers 16 residues. CDR3 sequence reads: CASSLVPLAGTGELFF. CDR3 nucleotide sequence: TGTGCCAGCAGCTTAGTACCACTAGCGGGGACCGGGGAGCTGTTTTTT.

V gene TRBV7-3 combines with J gene TRBJ2-7; a possible D gene is TRBD2 (7 bases). This CDR3 has 15 amino acids. V was pared by 1 base and J by 2 bases, with 12 bases between. The germline gives CDR1 SGHTA, CDR2 FQGTGA. Here the CDR3 DNA reads TGTGCCAGCAGCTTAAAGGGGGGGACTACCTACGAGCAGTACTTC. It codes for CASSLKGGTTYEQYF.

The rearrangement joins TRBV5-1 to TRBJ1-4; 7 bases map to TRBD1. The CDR3 loop spans 15 amino acids. Germline assignment: CDR1 SGHRS and CDR2 YFSETQ. The ends lost 1 base at V and 2 bases at J; junction bases unmatched: 2. The CDR3 region is CASSLTGVTNEKLFF. DNA for the CDR3: TGCGCCAGCAGCTTGACAGGGGTGACTAATGAAAAACTGTTTTTT.

This clone was observed a single time. The V call is TRBV19, the J call TRBJ2-2; 9 positions match TRBD1. From germline, CDR1 is LNHDA and CDR2 SQIVND (reference sequence). The CDR3 runs to 17 residues. V was clipped by 5 bases and J by 7 bases; unmatched bases: 14. In DNA, the CDR3 is TGTGCCAGTAGTCACGCGGGACAGGGAAGAGGTAACGGGGAGCTGTTTTTT. This codes for CASSHAGQGRGNGELFF.

This clone was recorded once. The V and J genes are TRBV6-5 and TRBJ1-2; D remains unclear. This CDR3 comprises 12 residues. Germline loops: CDR1 MNHEY, CDR2 SVGAGI. Trimming removed 3 bases from V and 8 bases from J, with 10 bases in between. The CDR3: CASSYGTSGYTF. The CDR3 nucleotides read TGTGCCAGCAGTTATGGTACTAGCGGCTACACCTTC.

The chain has TRBV5-4 and TRBJ2-1, with a possible D match to TRBD2 (6 bases). Germline assignment: CDR1 SGHNT and CDR2 YYREEE (reference sequence). This CDR3 is built from 14 residues. V was clipped by 2 bases and J by 7 bases, with 13 bases between them. The chain's CDR3 is CASSFLTSSNEQFF. The CDR3 bases are TGTGCCAGCAGCTTTCTGACTAGTTCGAATGAGCAGTTCTTC. The entire variable domain, with the rest obtained from reference TRBV5-4 and TRBJ2-1, is as follows: ETGVTQSPTHLIKTRGQQVTLRCSSQSGHNTVSWYQQALGQGPQFIFQYYREEENGRGNFPPRFSGLQFPNYSSELNVNALELDDSALYLCASSFLTSSNEQFFGPGTRLTVL.

In this sample, this clone turned up once. V is TRBV6-2 or TRBV6-3 and J is TRBJ2-3; 9 nucleotides agree with TRBD1. After removal of 2 bases from V and 4 bases from J, the junction contained 4 bases not matched to a gene. CDR1 MNHEY and CDR2 SVGEGT come from the germline V gene. This CDR3 is built from 15 residues. This chain's CDR3 is CASSYQGQGSDTQYF. CDR3 nucleotide sequence: TGTGCCAGCAGTTACCAGGGACAGGGTTCAGATACGCAGTATTTT.